This is a list of T cell receptor beta chains from one sample in a study of early T cells in non-severe SARS-CoV-2 infection. TCRdb reprocessed the 5' RACE reads with MiXCR, giving one entry per CDR3 protein. The sample has tens of thousands of distinct CDR3 sequences, 5.5% to 6.5% seen once. Input material: whole blood. These receptor sequences come from an adult who was a healthcare worker with PCR-confirmed SARS-CoV-2 infection or an uninfected control (not recorded which). Each CDR3 is given with its conserved first and last residue. The D gene is left open where the match is weak. Size is omitted from some rows. Given values are once, few, many or a class for expanded clones.

TRBJ2-6,TRBV5-1,few,14,NA,CASSPPGGANVLTF,TGCGCCAGCAGCCCTCCTGGAGGGGCCAACGTCCTGACTTTC
TRBJ2-2,TRBV18,NA,13,NA,CASSPSTSGELFF,TGTGCCAGCTCACCTTCCACTTCCGGGGAGCTGTTTTTT
TRBJ2-3,TRBV10-3,NA,12,NA,CAITGDSDTQYF,TGTGCCATCACCGGGGACTCAGATACGCAGTATTTT
TRBJ2-1,TRBV6-4,NA,15,TRBD2,CASSLLAGDYNEQFF,TGTGCCAGCAGTCTTCTAGCGGGGGATTACAATGAGCAGTTCTTC
TRBJ2-7,TRBV12-3/TRBV12-4,NA,13,NA,CASSFGSSYEQYF,TGTGCCAGCAGTTTCGGGTCCTCCTACGAGCAGTACTTC
TRBJ2-3,TRBV20-1,few,12,NA,CSAHNRADTQYF,TGCAGTGCCCACAACAGGGCAGATACGCAGTATTTT
TRBJ1-5,TRBV20-1,many,15,NA,CSAPRGLNSNQPQHF,TGCAGTGCCCCACGCGGGCTCAATAGCAATCAGCCCCAGCATTTT
TRBJ1-1,TRBV10-1,many,14,NA,CASSRTGLSTEAFF,TGCGCCAGCTCCCGCACGGGTTTGAGCACTGAAGCTTTCTTT
TRBJ2-1,TRBV2,many,12,NA,CASSPTDNEQFF,TGTGCCAGCAGCCCTACTGACAATGAGCAGTTCTTC
TRBJ1-1,TRBV10-1,many,16,NA,CASSESGRPMNTEAFF,TGCGCCAGCAGTGAGTCGGGCAGACCCATGAACACTGAAGCTTTCTTT
TRBJ1-1,TRBV29-1,many,11,NA,CSVAWDTEAFF,TGCAGCGTTGCTTGGGACACTGAAGCTTTCTTT
TRBJ2-3,TRBV27,NA,18,NA,CASSPTHSKSASTDTQYF,TGTGCCAGCAGTCCTACCCATTCGAAGTCAGCTAGCACAGATACGCAGTATTTT
TRBJ2-1,TRBV12-3/TRBV12-4,many,14,TRBD2,CASSRGLVRNEQFF,TGTGCCAGCAGCCGAGGACTAGTACGCAATGAGCAGTTCTTC